A single sample gave rise to the 8 T cell receptor beta chains below, sequenced in a study of cytomegalovirus exposure and HLA in healthy donors. PCR employed 60 Vbeta and 13 Jbeta primers. Method: immunoSEQ multiplex PCR; TCRdb's copy keeps in-frame clones and lacks some. The sample includes 150,000 to 200,000 clones, 84% of them seen just once. Sequenced input: PBMCs. The source is a man under 40 in good health and CMV-seronegative.

This clone has only a few counts. The chain employs TRBV2 and TRBJ2-2, with a tentative D call TRBD2 (6 bases). The CDR3 has 18 residues. Trimming stripped 7 bases from V and 7 bases from J, with 28 bases between. Germline CDR1 reads SNHLY; CDR2 reads FYNNEI. The CDR3 DNA reads as TGTGCCAGCACCTCTCCCGGAGGCGGGATCAAAGGGGTCGGGGAGCTGTTTTTT. Encoded protein: CASTSPGGGIKGVGELFF.

The J gene is TRBJ2-7, the V gene TRBV6-1; a possible D gene is TRBD1 (6 bases). The CDR3 covers 12 residues. Germline V gene data show CDR1 as MNHNS and CDR2 as SASEGT. The V gene lost 6 bases and the J gene lost 3 bases, with 9 bases spanning the gap. CDR3 sequence: CASRRDNYEQYF. Here the CDR3 DNA reads TGTGCCAGCAGAAGGGACAACTACGAGCAGTACTTC.

The chain has TRBV5-1 and TRBJ1-2, with 7 positions matching TRBD1. The CDR3 is 13 residues long. V shed 0 bases, J shed 5 bases, and the junction held 1 base outside the gene matches. Germline V gene sequence: CDR1 SGHRS, CDR2 YFSETQ. CDR3 region: CASSLETGYGYTF. DNA for the CDR3: TGCGCCAGCAGCTTGGAGACAGGGTATGGCTACACCTTC.

The V and J genes are TRBV7-2 and TRBJ1-1, with D unclear. The CDR3 is 18 amino acids. Looked up from germline, CDR1 is SGHTA and CDR2 is FQGNSA. Trimming removed 1 base from V and 4 bases from J, with 22 bases in between. This chain's CDR3 is CASSLGPATYEVGTEAFF. The DNA of the CDR3 is TGTGCCAGCAGCTTAGGGCCGGCTACATATGAGGTCGGCACTGAAGCTTTCTTT.

V and J are TRBV6-1 and TRBJ2-3, with a possible D match to TRBD1 (6 bases). Germline loops: CDR1 MNHNS, CDR2 SASEGT. The CDR3 totals 16 residues. The V gene lost 4 bases and the J gene lost 5 bases, with 19 bases spanning the gap. Written as DNA, the CDR3 is TGTGCCAGCAGTGTCCGCAGGGGAATATTAAGAGATACGCAGTATTTT. Protein sequence: CASSVRRGILRDTQYF.

Worth noting for this clone: One end of the junction does not line up with germline, which may come from a read error. This sequence joins TRBV7-9 and TRBJ2-3; no firm D call. Germline assignment: CDR1 SEHNR and CDR2 FQNEAQ (reference sequence). The CDR3 covers 12 residues. The CDR3, as DNA: TGTTCCAGCAGCTCTTCCGGGGATACGCAGTATTTT. Translating it yields CSSSSSGDTQYF.

CDR3 residues: CASSSRSSGGNEQFF. As DNA, the CDR3 is TGCGCCAGCAGCTCGAGGTCTAGCGGCGGCAATGAGCAGTTCTTC. V gene TRBV5-1 combines with J gene TRBJ2-1, with 7 bases that match TRBD2. CDR3 length equals 15 residues. The germline CDR1 and CDR2 sequences are SGHRS and YFSETQ. V lost 3 bases, J lost 6 bases, and 9 bases stayed unmatched.

The CDR3, as DNA: TGTGCCTGGAGCGCTCCGACTGGGAGAACTGAAGCTTTCTTT. Translating it yields CAWSAPTGRTEAFF. The chain is built from TRBV30 and TRBJ1-1; D remains unclear. With 3 bases removed from V and 5 bases from J, the gap between germline ends came to 16 bases. Germline V gene sequence: CDR1 GTSNPN, CDR2 SVGIG (reference sequence). The CDR3 runs 14 residues.